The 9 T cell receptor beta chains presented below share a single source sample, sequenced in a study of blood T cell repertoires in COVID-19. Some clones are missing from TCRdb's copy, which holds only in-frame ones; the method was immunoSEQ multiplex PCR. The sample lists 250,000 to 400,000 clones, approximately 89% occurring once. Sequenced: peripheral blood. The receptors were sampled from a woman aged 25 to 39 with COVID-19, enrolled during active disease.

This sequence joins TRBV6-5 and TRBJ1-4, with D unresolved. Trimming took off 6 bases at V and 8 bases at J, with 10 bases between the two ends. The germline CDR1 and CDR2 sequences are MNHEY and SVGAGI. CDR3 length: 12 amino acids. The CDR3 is CASRAAGEKLFF. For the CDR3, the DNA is TGTGCCAGCAGGGCGGCTGGGGAAAAACTGTTTTTT.

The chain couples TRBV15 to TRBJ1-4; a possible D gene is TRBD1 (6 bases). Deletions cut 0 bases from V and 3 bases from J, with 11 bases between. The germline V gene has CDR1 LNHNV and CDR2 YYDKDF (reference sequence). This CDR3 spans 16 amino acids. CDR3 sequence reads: CATSRDHRAANEKLFF. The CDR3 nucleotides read TGTGCCACCAGCAGAGACCACAGGGCGGCTAATGAAAAACTGTTTTTT.

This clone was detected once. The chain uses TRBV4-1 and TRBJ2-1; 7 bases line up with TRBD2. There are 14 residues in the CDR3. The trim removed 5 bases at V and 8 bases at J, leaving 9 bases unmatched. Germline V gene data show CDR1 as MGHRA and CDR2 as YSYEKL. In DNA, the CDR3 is TGCGCCAGCAGCGCGGGGAGCGGGACCCATGAGCAGTTCTTC. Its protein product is CASSAGSGTHEQFF.

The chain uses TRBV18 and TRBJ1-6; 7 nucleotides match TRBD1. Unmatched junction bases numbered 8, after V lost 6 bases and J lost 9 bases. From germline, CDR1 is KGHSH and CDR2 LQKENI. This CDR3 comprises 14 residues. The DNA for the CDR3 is TGTGCCAGCTCCGACAGGGTTGCGGGTTCACCCCTCCACTTT. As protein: CASSDRVAGSPLHF.

The CDR3 reads CASSLGLGSEQYV. The CDR3 nucleotides read TGTGCCAGCAGCCTAGGTTTAGGGAGCGAGCAGTACGTC. The chain uses TRBV7-8 and TRBJ2-7; possible D gene TRBD2, 5 bases. V was trimmed by 5 bases and J by 6 bases, leaving 14 bases between them. Germline assignment: CDR1 SGHVS and CDR2 FQNEAQ. CDR3 length: 13 residues.

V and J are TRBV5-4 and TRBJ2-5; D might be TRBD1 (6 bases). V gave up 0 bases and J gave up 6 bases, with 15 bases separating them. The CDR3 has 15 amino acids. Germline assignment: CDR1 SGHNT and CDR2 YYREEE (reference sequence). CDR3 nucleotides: TGTGCCAGCAGCTTGGGTTCCACAGGGTGGCAGACCCAGTACTTC. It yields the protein CASSLGSTGWQTQYF.

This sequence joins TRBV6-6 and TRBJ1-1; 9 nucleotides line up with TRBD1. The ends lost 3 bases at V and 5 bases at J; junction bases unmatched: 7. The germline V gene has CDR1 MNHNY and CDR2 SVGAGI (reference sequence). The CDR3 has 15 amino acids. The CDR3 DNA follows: TGTGCCAGCAGTTATTCGACAGGGGGAGTGACTGAAGCTTTCTTT. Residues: CASSYSTGGVTEAFF.

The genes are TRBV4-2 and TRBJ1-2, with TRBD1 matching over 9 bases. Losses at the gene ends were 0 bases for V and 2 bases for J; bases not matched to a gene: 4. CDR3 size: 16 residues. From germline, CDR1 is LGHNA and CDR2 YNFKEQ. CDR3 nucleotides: TGTGCCAGCAGCCAAGAGGGACAGGGACTGAACTATGGCTACACCTTC. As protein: CASSQEGQGLNYGYTF.

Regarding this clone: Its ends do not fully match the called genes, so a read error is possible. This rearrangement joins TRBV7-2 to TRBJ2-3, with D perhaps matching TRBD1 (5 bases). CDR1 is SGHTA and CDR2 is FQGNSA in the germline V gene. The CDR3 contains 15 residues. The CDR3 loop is CASRLGAHGTDTQYF. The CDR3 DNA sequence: TGTGCCAGCAGGTTAGGGGCGCACGGCACAGATACGCAGTATTTT.